The sequence of this T cell receptor (beta chain) was determined in a study of blood T cell repertoires in COVID-19. As for the study in general: In each case, the material was cDNA or gDNA derived from T cells, B-cell-depleted T cells, or PBMCs.

In the original analysis: Scientists estimated how many nucleated cells there were by amplifying reference gene primers. Clones were read by immunoSEQ multiplex PCR, and TCRdb kept only the in-frame ones, dropping some. V, J and clone size derive from that table, while D and trimming were established from the DNA sequence. The data contain approximately 160,000 clones, around 80% of them seen just once; the ten biggest clones take up 8% to 9.5%. Germline V gene data show CDR1 as KGHSH and CDR2 as LQKENI. The CDR3 extends over 16 amino acids. Trimming at V came to 3 bases and at J to 0 bases, leaving 5 bases not matched to a gene.

The sequenced material came from peripheral blood. The sequence was collected from a man aged 60 to 69 with acute or convalescent COVID-19. The chain couples TRBV18 to TRBJ2-1; 7 bases agree with TRBD1. The CDR3 coding sequence is TGTGCCAGCTCACCCCAGGACAGGAGCTCCTACAATGAGCAGTTCTTC. This encodes CASSPQDRSSYNEQFF.